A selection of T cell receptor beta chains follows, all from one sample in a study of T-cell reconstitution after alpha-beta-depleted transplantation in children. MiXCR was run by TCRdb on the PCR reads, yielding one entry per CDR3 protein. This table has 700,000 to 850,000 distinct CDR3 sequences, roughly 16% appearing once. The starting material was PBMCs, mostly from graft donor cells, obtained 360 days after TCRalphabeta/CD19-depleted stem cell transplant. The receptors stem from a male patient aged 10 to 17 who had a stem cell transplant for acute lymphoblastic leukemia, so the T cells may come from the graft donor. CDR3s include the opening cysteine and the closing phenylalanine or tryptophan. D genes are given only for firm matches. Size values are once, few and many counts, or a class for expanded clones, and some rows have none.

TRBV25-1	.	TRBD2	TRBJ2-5	TGTGCCAGCAGTGAATCGGTGTTAGCGGGAGGGCGAGAGACCCAGTACTTC	CASSESVLAGGRETQYF
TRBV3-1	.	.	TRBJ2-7	TGTGCCAGCAGCCAAGGGGCCGCGCGTCCCTACTTC	CASSQGAARPYF
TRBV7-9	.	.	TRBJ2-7	TGTGCCAGCAGAGCACAGGGCTCCTACGAGCAGTACTTC	CASRAQGSYEQYF
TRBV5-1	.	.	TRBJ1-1	TGCGCCAGCAGCCCAGTTCGGGCAGGGCCTAACACTGAAGCTTTCTTT	CASSPVRAGPNTEAFF
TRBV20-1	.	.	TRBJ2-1	TGCAGTGCCCCTACCCAGCCCAATGAGCAGTTCTTC	CSAPTQPNEQFF
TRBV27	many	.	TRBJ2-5	TGTGCCAGCAGTTACGGCCAAGGCGGAGAGACCCAGTACTTC	CASSYGQGGETQYF
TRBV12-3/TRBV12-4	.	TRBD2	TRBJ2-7	TGTGCCAGTTCTAGCGGGAGTACCGAGCAGTACTTC	CASSSGSTEQYF
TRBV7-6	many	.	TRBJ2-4	TGTGCCAGCAGCTTAGCGCCCACTGGGAGTGGGTCCCTAGCCAAAAACATTCAGTACTTC	CASSLAPTGSGSLAKNIQYF
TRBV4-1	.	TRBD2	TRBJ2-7	TGCGCCAGCAGCCAGGAACCCCTACTAGCGGGAGCGAACGAGCAGTACTTC	CASSQEPLLAGANEQYF
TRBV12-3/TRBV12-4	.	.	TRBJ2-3	TGTGCCAGCAGAGTTTTGGGGGTGGTAAAGGCAGATACGCAGTATTTT	CASRVLGVVKADTQYF
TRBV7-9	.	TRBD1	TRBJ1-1	TGTGCCAGCAGCCTGGGACAGTACCTTGAAGCTTTCTTT	CASSLGQYLEAFF
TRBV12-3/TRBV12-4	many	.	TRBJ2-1	TGTGCCAGCAGTTTTATGGGAAATGAGCAGTTCTTC	CASSFMGNEQFF
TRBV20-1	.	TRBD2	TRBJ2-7	TGCAGTGCTAGAGATATTAGTGGCTTAGCGGGAGGGAACTACGAGCAGTACTTC	CSARDISGLAGGNYEQYF
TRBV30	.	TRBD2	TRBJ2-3	TGTGCCTGGAGTCTGGGACTAGCGGTCACAGATACGCAGTATTTT	CAWSLGLAVTDTQYF
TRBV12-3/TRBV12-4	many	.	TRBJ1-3	TGTGCCAGCAGTCGGACCGGCTCTGGAAACACCATATATTTT	CASSRTGSGNTIYF
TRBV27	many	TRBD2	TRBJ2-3	TGTGCCAGCAGGCCTAGCGGGAGGTTGAATACGCAGTATTTT	CASRPSGRLNTQYF
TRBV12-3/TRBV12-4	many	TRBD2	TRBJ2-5	TGTGCCAGCAGTTTGGTGCTAGCGGGAGTTCAGTACTTC	CASSLVLAGVQYF
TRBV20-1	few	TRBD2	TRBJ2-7	TGCAGTGCTCAAGTGACTAGCGGGATTCACGAGCAGTACTTC	CSAQVTSGIHEQYF